The T cell receptor (beta chain) under discussion was sequenced for a study of T cell responses to AZD1222 COVID-19 vaccine. The study, taken as a whole, reports: Clonal diversity was possibly underestimated, and the donors were mostly white British, with more females. No day 14 peak samples; only post-peak repertoires were characterized. Unmutated regions of variants are reportedly targeted by nearly half of spike-specific TCRs.

The study pooled second doses at about 4 or about 12 weeks. Concerning this clone itself: The target antigen is unknown. Germline and junction disagree at one end, which may indicate a read error.

Clones were sequenced by immunoSEQ multiplex PCR, and TCRdb holds only the in-frame ones, with some missing. The sample yields 150,000 to 250,000 clones, approximately 93% seen once. CDR3 size: 14 residues. CDR1 and CDR2 from the germline V gene are SSHAT and FNYEAQ (reference sequence). This TCR was sampled from an adult who received the AZD1222 COVID-19 vaccine. The chain employs TRBV7-7 and TRBJ2-7; D is perhaps TRBD2 (5 bases). Sequencing used peripheral blood, obtained 28 days after the second AZD1222 dose. CDR3 in amino acids: CASSSGLNSYEQYF. CDR3 nucleotide sequence: TGTGCTAGCAGCTCCGGACTTAACTCCTACGAGCAGTACTTC.